This TCR beta chain originates from a study of T cell responses to AZD1222 COVID-19 vaccine (dated by TCRdb to about 2021). General notes on the study: TCR sequencing was performed for 230 to 250 trial participants, of whom around 200 were given two doses of AZD1222 and some 25 were given two doses of MenACWY control vaccine. Trial participants were enrolled by age into 18-55, 56-69 and 70-plus year subgroups, with around 150, 28 and 57 TCR-sequenced participants respectively. The paper's findings and limits, for the study overall: Because no day 14 peak-response samples were available, repertoires were characterized only after the peak T cell response. The vaccine-associated CD4 TCRs covered the entire spike protein, and the dominant responses fell in regions 160-218 and 743-854. Reportedly, almost half of the unique spike-specific TCRs recognized epitopes lying outside the regions that are mutated in the B.1.351 and B.1.1.7 variants. The 56-69-year group was small, and its depth increase did not reach significance, likely because of low power. Spike-specific TCR breadth and depth rose significantly after two AZD1222 doses compared with day 0 and with MenACWY recipients. Participants were mostly white British and included more females than males, and it was suggested by the authors that clonal diversity may have been underestimated. Conclusions about previously exposed vaccinees are limited because only six or seven AZD1222 recipients were SARS-CoV-2 seropositive at baseline.

Note on this clone: Its antigen target is currently unknown. Base qualities are not provided; no much larger clone lies one nucleotide away.

The germline V gene gives CDR1 as SNHLY and CDR2 as FYNNEI. The CDR3 covers 15 residues, taking in both the cysteine and the phenylalanine. Of all the DNA, just the CDR3 is kept, 45 bases in frame from base 1. From V the trimming removes 2 bases and from J it removes 5 bases, while the gene matches leave 4 bases of the junction unaccounted for. The time point label for this specimen denotes: baseline before first vaccination. The treatment or condition label corresponds to: meningococcal conjugate vaccine given as trial control. The vaccinee samples were drawn from two UK trials, COV001 and COV002, one of which was a single-blind randomized controlled phase 2/3 trial testing AZD1222 (ChAdOx1 nCoV-19) in healthy adults. Trial participant PBMC samples were collected at day 0 and day 28 after the second dose for TCRbeta chain sequencing. The CDR3 regions of human TCRbeta chains were subjected to immunosequencing. Regarding the original processing steps: Repertoire TCRs were checked for matches against a reference library of SARS-CoV-2-specific TCRs that had been generated using the MIRA antigen-specificity platform. Breadth meant the fraction of unique TCRs that were SARS-CoV-2-associated, whereas depth meant the fraction of total T cells that were SARS-CoV-2-associated. Using the MIRA data, every spike-specific TCR was mapped to the spike region that the TCR reacted to and assigned to either a CD4 or a CD8 class. Log10-transformed breadth and depth values were compared by one-way ANOVA with Sidak's multiple comparisons tests. This is the immuneACCESS table as TCRdb keeps it, with only in-frame sequences that have V and J called. A part of the clones is gone; compared with another copy, unresolved V genes explain less than half, and the rest is unexplained. The V and J calls and the clone size are those of that table, but D and trimming were determined from the DNA. The table for this sample lists some 140,000 clones; less than 90% of them were counted only once. The top ten hold roughly 5% of the sample.

The sample in question was peripheral blood, obtained on day 0 of MenACWY control vaccination. The sequence derives from an adult in good health. The chain is encoded by TRBV2 joined to TRBJ1-4; the central 8 bases match TRBD1. The nucleotide sequence reads TGTGCCAGCAGTGAATCGGGGACAGGCAATGAAAAACTGTTTTTT. Its protein is CASSESGTGNEKLFF.